These 9 T cell receptor beta chains were all obtained from the same sample, sequenced in a study of T cell responses to AZD1222 COVID-19 vaccine. Method: immunoSEQ multiplex PCR; TCRdb's copy keeps in-frame clones and lacks some. The sample has under 70,000 clones, around three quarters seen once. Sequencing was performed on peripheral blood, taken on day 0 of AZD1222 vaccination. These receptors originate from an adult in good health.

The chain recombines TRBV7-2 with TRBJ2-2, with a weak D call TRBD1 (6 bases). The V gene lost 2 bases and the J gene lost 6 bases, with 7 bases spanning the gap. This CDR3 is built from 13 residues. Germline V CDR1 and CDR2: SGHTA, FQGNSA. In nucleotides, the CDR3 is TGTGCCAGCAGCTTAAACAGGGCCGGGGAGCTGTTTTTT. Amino acid sequence: CASSLNRAGELFF.

The chain joins TRBV9 to TRBJ1-3; D is undetermined. Germline assignment: CDR1 SGDLS and CDR2 YYNGEE. CDR3 size: 16 residues. V lost 0 bases and J lost 0, with 10 bases in between. The CDR3 protein is CASSVGVIRSGNTIYF. For the CDR3, the DNA is TGTGCCAGCAGCGTAGGGGTAATTCGCTCTGGAAACACCATATATTTT.

The rearrangement links TRBV5-1 to TRBJ1-2, with D possibly being TRBD1 (6 bases). The CDR3 is 13 amino acids. The V gene lost 0 bases and the J gene lost 8 bases, with 11 bases spanning the gap. Germline V CDR1 and CDR2: SGHRS, YFSETQ. CDR3 loop: CASSLEQGGGYTF. The CDR3 DNA follows: TGCGCCAGCAGCTTGGAACAGGGAGGAGGCTACACCTTC.

A few counts support this clone. The gene calls are TRBV14 and TRBJ2-1, with D possibly being TRBD2 (7 bases). The CDR3 extends over 15 amino acids. The V gene lost 4 bases and the J gene lost 15 bases, with 25 bases spanning the gap. The germline gives CDR1 SGHDN, CDR2 FVKESK. Here the CDR3 reads CASSLGGGSSVSRFF. CDR3 DNA sequence: TGTGCCAGCAGCCTCGGCGGGGGCTCATCCGTCAGCAGGTTCTTC. The full variable domain, its missing parts supplied by reference TRBV14 and TRBJ2-1, is EAGVTQFPSHSVIEKGQTVTLRCDPISGHDNLYWYRRVMGKEIKFLLHFVKESKQDESGMPNNRFLAERTGGTYSTLKVQPAELEDSGVYFCASSLGGGSSVSRFFGPGTRLTVL.

This clone has a single count. This sequence joins TRBV7-9 and TRBJ2-1, with D perhaps TRBD2 (7 bases). V was shortened by 2 bases and J by 5 bases, with 10 bases between the two germline ends. Germline V gene lookup returns CDR1 SEHNR and CDR2 FQNEAQ (reference sequence). This CDR3 region has 14 residues. The CDR3 sequence is CASSLRGGNNEQFF. As DNA, the CDR3 is TGTGCCAGCAGCTTAAGGGGGGGTAACAATGAGCAGTTCTTC.

This rearrangement joins TRBV5-1 to TRBJ2-3; unclear D gene. This CDR3 contains 15 residues. Trimming took 4 bases from V and 2 from J, leaving 14 bases between them. Germline CDR1 reads SGHRS; CDR2 reads YFSETQ. This chain's CDR3 is CASSQAGLSTDTQYF. The CDR3 DNA reads as TGCGCCAGCAGCCAAGCTGGTCTTTCCACAGATACGCAGTATTTT.

In DNA, the CDR3 is TGTGCCAGCAGGAATACACGGGGGGCGCCCGGAAACTATGGCTACACCTTC. Translation gives CASRNTRGAPGNYGYTF. V and J are TRBV3-1 (or the pseudogene TRBV3-2) and TRBJ1-2; D is possibly TRBD1 (6 bases). Germline V gene sequence: CDR1 LGHDT, CDR2 YNNKEL (reference sequence). This CDR3 is 17 amino acids long. With 6 bases removed from V and 2 bases from J, the gap between germline ends came to 22 bases.

J is TRBJ1-2 and V is TRBV7-9, with a possible D match to TRBD1 (6 bases). This CDR3 is 14 amino acids long. CDR1 is SEHNR and CDR2 is FQNEAQ in the germline V gene (reference sequence). V lost 1 base, J lost 3 bases, and 9 bases lay in between. The CDR3 DNA follows: TGTGCCAGCAGCTTAGAGACAGGCCACTATGGCTACACCTTC. Residues: CASSLETGHYGYTF.

CDR3 region: CASSQLGEKLFF. In DNA form, the CDR3 reads TGTGCCAGCAGCCAGCTGGGCGAAAAACTGTTTTTT. The chain recombines TRBV7-8 with TRBJ1-4, with D unresolved. The V end lost 5 bases, the J end lost 8 bases, and 9 bases lay between the germline ends. From germline, CDR1 is SGHVS and CDR2 FQNEAQ. The CDR3 length is 12 residues. Full variable domain (remainder filled in from reference TRBV7-8 and TRBJ1-4): GAGVSQSPRYKVAKRGQDVALRCDPISGHVSLFWYQQALGQGPEFLTYFQNEAQLDKSGLPSDRFFAERPEGSVSTLKIQRTQQEDSAVYLCASSQLGEKLFFGSGTQLSVL.